The T cell receptor beta chain described here comes from a study of OX40 agonist ivuxolimab in advanced cancers. Across the study: Three patients got partial responses; one had hepatocellular carcinoma and two had cutaneous melanoma.

The CDR3 has 15 amino acids. The germline gives CDR1 SGHVS, CDR2 FNYEAQ. V gave up 5 bases and J gave up 1 base, with 12 bases separating them. Profiling relied on immunoSEQ multiplex PCR, and the TCRdb table lists in-frame clones only, not all of them. The sample shows 55,000 to 70,000 clones, nearly 90% of them seen only once. Study-level results: The antigens recognized by the expanded peripheral T cells, that is their antigen specificity, were not determined. Some of the lowest clonal expansion was seen in partial responders at 0.1-3.0 mg/kg. CD4+ and CD8+ blood T cells expanded clonally by week 6 at 0.1 to 3.0 mg/kg.

Of note for this clone: Its target is not known.

The receptor comes from an adult with an advanced solid tumor such as melanoma, head and neck, liver or kidney cancer. The chain joins TRBV7-6 to TRBJ1-5; D perhaps matches TRBD1 (6 bases). The source was CD4+ or CD8+ T cells sorted from blood, collected in a trial of the OX40 agonist ivuxolimab. The chain's CDR3 is CASSPRGGSNQPQHF. CDR3 DNA: TGTGCCAGCAGCCCTAGAGGGGGGAGCAATCAGCCCCAGCATTTT.